What follows describes a single TCR beta chain. At one of its ends the junction is not consistent with the germline gene, which may arise from a read error. These data originate in a study of blood T cell repertoires in COVID-19. At the level of the study: From T cells, B-cell-depleted T cells, or PBMCs came the material, which was cDNA or gDNA.

Study processing details: By means of reference gene primer amplification, nucleated cell counts were estimated. Using immunoSEQ multiplex PCR, the repertoire was profiled, and TCRdb retains in-frame clones only, with some absent. V, J and clone size were drawn from that table, and D and trimming were deduced from the DNA. This sample has approximately 280,000 clones, with approximately 90% found just once. Germline CDR1 and CDR2: LGHNT and FRNRAP. CDR3 size: 16 residues. The rearrangement links TRBV12-5 to TRBJ1-1, with a weak D call TRBD1 (6 bases). This clonotype was sampled from a man aged 40-49 years with acute or convalescent COVID-19. Sequences were obtained from peripheral blood. For the CDR3, the DNA is TGTGCTAGTGGTTTGTTGTCGGACAGACTGAAGACTGAAGCTTTCTTT. This sequence encodes CASGLLSDRLKTEAFF.